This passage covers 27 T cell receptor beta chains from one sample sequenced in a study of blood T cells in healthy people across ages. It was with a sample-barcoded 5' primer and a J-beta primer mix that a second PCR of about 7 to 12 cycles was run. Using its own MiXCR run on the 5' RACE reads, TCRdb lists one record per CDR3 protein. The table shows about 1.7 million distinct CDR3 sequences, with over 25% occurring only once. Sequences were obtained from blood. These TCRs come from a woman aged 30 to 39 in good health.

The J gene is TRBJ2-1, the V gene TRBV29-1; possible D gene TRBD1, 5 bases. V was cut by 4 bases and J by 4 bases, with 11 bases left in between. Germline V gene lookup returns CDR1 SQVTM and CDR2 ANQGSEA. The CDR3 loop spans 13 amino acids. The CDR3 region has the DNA TGCAGCGTTGGGCAGGGAATATACAATGAGCAGTTCTTC. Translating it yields CSVGQGIYNEQFF.

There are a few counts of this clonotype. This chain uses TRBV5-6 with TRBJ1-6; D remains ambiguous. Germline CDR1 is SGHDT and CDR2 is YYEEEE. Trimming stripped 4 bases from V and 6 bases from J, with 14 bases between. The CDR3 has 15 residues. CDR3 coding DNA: TGTGCCAGCAGCGTGCGTCCGGGTCCTAATTCACCCCTCCACTTT. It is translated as CASSVRPGPNSPLHF. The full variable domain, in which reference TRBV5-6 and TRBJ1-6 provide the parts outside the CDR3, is DAGVTQSPTHLIKTRGQQVTLRCSPKSGHDTVSWYQQALGQGPQFIFQYYEEEERQRGNFPDRFSGHQFPNYSSELNVNALLLGDSALYLCASSVRPGPNSPLHFGNGTRLTVT.

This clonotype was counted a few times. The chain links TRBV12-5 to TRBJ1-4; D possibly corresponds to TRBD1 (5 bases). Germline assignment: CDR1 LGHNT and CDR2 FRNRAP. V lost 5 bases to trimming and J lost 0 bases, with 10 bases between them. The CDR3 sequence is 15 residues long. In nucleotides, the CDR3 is TGTGCTAGTGGTCTCGGACAAACAACTAATGAAAAACTGTTTTTT. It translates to CASGLGQTTNEKLFF. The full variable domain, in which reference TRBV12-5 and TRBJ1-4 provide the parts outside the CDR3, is DARVTQTPRHKVTEMGQEVTMRCQPILGHNTVFWYRQTMMQGLELLAYFRNRAPLDDSGMPKDRFSAEMPDATLATLKIQPSEPRDSAVYFCASGLGQTTNEKLFFGSGTQLSVL.

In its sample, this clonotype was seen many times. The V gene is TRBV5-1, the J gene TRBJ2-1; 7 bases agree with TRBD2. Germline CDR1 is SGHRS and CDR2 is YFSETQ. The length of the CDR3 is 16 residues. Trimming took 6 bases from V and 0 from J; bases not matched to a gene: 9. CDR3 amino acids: CASKPSGLSSYNEQFF. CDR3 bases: TGCGCCAGCAAGCCTAGCGGCCTTAGCTCCTACAATGAGCAGTTCTTC.

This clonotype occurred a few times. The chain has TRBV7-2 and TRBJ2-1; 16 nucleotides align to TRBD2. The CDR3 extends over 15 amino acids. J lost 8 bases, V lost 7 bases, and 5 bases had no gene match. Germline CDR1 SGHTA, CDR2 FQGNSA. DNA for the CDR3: TGTACCAGCACCGGGACTAGCGGGGGGGCATATGAGCAGTTCTTC. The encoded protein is CTSTGTSGGAYEQFF.

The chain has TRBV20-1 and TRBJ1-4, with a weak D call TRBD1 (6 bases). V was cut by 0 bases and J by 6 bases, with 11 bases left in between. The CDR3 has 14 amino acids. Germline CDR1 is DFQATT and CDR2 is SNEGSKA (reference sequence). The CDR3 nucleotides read TGCAGTGCTAGAGATATGGGGGCGTATGAAAAACTGTTTTTT. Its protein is CSARDMGAYEKLFF.

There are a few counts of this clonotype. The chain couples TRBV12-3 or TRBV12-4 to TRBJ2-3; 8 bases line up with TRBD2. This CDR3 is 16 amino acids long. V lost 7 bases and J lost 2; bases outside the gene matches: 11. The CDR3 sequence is CASTYGGAALTDTQYF. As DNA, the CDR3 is TGTGCCAGCACCTACGGGGGGGCAGCGCTCACAGATACGCAGTATTTT.

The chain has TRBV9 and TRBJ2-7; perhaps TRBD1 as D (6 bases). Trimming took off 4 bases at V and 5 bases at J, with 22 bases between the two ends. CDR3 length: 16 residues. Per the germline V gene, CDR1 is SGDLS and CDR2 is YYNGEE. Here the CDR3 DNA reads TGTGCCAGCAGCAGAATGTCGGGACAACTTTTCGACGAGCAGTACTTC. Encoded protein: CASSRMSGQLFDEQYF.

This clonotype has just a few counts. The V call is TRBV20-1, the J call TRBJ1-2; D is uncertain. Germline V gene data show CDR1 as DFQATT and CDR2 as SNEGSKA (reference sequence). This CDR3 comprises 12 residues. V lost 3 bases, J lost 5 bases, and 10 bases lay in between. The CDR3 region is CSASREIYGYTF. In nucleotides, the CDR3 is TGCAGTGCTAGTAGGGAGATTTATGGCTACACCTTC.

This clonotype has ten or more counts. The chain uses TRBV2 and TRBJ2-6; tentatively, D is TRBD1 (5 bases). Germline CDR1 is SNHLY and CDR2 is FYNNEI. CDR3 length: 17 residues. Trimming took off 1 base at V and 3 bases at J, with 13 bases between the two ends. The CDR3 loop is CASSEDGRALGANVLTF. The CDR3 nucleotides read TGTGCCAGCAGTGAAGATGGCAGGGCCCTTGGGGCCAACGTCCTGACTTTC. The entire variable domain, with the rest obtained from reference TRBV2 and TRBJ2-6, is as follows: EPEVTQTPSHQVTQMGQEVILRCVPISNHLYFYWYRQILGQKVEFLVSFYNNEISEKSEIFDDQFSVERPDGSNFTLKIRSTKLEDSAMYFCASSEDGRALGANVLTFGAGSRLTVL.

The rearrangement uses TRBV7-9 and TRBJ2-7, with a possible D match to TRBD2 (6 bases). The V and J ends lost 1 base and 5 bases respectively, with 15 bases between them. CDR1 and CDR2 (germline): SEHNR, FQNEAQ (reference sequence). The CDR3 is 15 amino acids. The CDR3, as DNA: TGTGCCAGCAGCTTAGTGGGGGGAGTCGGTAACGAGCAGTACTTC. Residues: CASSLVGGVGNEQYF. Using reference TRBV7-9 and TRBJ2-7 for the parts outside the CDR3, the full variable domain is DTGVSQNPRHKITKRGQNVTFRCDPISEHNRLYWYRQTLGQGPEFLTYFQNEAQLEKSRLLSDRFSAERPKGSFSTLEIQRTEQGDSAMYLCASSLVGGVGNEQYFGPGTRLTVT.

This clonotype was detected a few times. This chain's CDR3 is CSARDDRGRSPLHF. The CDR3 bases are TGCAGTGCTAGAGACGACAGGGGTCGGTCACCCCTCCACTTT. The chain is built from TRBV20-1 and TRBJ1-6; 8 nucleotides line up with TRBD1. The CDR3 runs to 14 residues. Per the germline V gene, CDR1 is DFQATT and CDR2 is SNEGSKA (reference sequence). V shed 0 bases, J shed 10 bases, and the junction held 5 bases outside the gene matches.

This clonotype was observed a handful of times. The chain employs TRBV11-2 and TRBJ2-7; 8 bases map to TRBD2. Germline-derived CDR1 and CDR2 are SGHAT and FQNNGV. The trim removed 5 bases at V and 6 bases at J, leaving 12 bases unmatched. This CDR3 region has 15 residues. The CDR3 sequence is CASSPPGSGSTEQYF. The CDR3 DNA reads TGTGCCAGCAGCCCCCCCGGGAGCGGGAGTACCGAGCAGTACTTC.

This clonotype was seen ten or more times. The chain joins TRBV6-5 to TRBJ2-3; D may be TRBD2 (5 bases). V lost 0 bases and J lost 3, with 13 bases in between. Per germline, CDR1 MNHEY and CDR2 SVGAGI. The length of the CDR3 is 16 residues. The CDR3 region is CASSYSTARRTDTQYF. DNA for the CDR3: TGTGCCAGCAGTTACTCCACGGCCAGGAGGACAGATACGCAGTATTTT.

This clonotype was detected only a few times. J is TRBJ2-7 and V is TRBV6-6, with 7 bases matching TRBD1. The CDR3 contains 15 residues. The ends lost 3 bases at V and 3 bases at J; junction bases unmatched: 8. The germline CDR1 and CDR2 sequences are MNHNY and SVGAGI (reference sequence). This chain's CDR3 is CASSYLTGLNYEQYF. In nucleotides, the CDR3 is TGTGCCAGCAGTTATTTGACAGGGCTCAACTACGAGCAGTACTTC.

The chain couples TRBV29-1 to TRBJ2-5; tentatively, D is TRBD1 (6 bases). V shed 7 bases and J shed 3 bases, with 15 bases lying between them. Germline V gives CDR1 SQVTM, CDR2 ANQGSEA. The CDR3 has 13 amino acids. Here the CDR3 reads CSGLRDTKETQYF. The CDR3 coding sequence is TGCAGCGGCCTCCGGGACACCAAAGAGACCCAGTACTTC.

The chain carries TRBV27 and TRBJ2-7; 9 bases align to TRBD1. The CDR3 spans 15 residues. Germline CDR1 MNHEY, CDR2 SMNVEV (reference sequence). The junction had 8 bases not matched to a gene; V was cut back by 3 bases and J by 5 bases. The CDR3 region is CASSFGDRVCNEQYF. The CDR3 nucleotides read TGTGCCAGCAGTTTTGGGGACAGGGTATGCAACGAGCAGTACTTC.

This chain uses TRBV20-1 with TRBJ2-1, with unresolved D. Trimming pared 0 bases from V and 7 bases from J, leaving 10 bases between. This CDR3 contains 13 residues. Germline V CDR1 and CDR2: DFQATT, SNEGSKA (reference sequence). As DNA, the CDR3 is TGCAGTGCTAGAGATTACACAGAGAATGAGCAGTTCTTC. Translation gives CSARDYTENEQFF.

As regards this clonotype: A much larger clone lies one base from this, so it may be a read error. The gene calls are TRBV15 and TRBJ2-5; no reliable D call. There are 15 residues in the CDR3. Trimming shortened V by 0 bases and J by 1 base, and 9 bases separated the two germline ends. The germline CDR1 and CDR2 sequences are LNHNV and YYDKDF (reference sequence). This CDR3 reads CATSRDGQVQETQYF. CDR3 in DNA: TGTGCCACCAGCAGAGATGGGCAGGTCCAAGAGACCCAGTACTTC.

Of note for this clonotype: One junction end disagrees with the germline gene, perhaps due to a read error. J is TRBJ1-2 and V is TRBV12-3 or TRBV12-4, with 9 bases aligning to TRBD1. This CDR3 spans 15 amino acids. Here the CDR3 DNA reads TGTGCCAGCAGTATAGCCGGGACAGGGAAGAGAGGCTACACCTTC. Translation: CASSIAGTGKRGYTF.

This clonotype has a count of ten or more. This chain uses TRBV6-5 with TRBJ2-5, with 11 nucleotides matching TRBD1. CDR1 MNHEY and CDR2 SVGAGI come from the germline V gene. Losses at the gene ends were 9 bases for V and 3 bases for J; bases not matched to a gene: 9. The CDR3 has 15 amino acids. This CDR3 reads CASFAGTGGEETQYF. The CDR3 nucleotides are TGTGCCAGTTTCGCGGGGACAGGGGGGGAAGAGACCCAGTACTTC.

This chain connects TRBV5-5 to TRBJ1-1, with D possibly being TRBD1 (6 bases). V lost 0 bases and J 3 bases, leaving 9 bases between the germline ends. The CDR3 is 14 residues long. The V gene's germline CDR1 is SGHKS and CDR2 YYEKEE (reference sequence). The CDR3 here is CASSLEGGDTEAFF. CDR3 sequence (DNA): TGTGCCAGCAGCTTGGAAGGGGGGGACACTGAAGCTTTCTTT.

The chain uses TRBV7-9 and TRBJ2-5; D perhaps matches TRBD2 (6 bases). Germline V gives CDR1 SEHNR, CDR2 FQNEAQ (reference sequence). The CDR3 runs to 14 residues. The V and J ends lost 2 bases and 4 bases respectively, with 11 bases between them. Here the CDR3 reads CASSLSTGVETQYF. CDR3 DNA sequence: TGTGCCAGCAGCTTAAGTACGGGAGTAGAGACCCAGTACTTC.

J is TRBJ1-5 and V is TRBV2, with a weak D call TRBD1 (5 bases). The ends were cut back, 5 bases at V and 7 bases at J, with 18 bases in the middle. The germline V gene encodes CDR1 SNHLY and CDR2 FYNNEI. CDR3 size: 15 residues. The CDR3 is CASSSGTALGQPQHF. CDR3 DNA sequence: TGTGCCAGCAGTTCCGGGACGGCCTTGGGGCAGCCCCAGCATTTT.

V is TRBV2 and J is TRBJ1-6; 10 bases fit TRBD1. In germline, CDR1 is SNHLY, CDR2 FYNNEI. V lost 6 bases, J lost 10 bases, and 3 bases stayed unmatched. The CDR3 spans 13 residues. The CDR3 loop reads CASRATGGSPLHF. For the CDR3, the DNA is TGTGCCAGCAGGGCGACAGGGGGCTCACCCCTCCACTTT.

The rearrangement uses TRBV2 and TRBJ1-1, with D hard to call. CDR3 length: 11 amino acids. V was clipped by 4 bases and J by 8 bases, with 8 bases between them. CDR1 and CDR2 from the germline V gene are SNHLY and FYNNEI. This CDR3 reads CASSVQREAFF. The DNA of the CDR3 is TGTGCCAGCAGTGTGCAGCGAGAAGCTTTCTTT.

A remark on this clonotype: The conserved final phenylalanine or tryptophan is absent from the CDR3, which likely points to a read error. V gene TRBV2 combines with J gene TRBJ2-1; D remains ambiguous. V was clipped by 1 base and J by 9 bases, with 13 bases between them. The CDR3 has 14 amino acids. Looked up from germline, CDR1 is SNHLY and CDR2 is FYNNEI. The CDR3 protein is CASSEGQALGEQFL. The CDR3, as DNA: TGTGCCAGCAGTGAAGGGCAGGCCCTGGGTGAGCAGTTCCTC.